These 6 T cell receptor beta chains were sequenced from one sample in a study of beta chain features in type 1 diabetes (dated by TCRdb to 2017 to 2018). Results and caveats for the whole study, not just this receptor: Type 1 diabetes patients showed a moderate but significant shortening of TCRB CDR3 length in all four CD4+ subsets.

Their antigens remain unidentified. The library was produced with the immunoSEQ multiplex PCR assay. The entire isolated RNA was reverse transcribed using the High Capacity cDNA Reverse Transcription Kit, and thus expressed TCRB transcripts were sequenced. TCRdb took over this immuneACCESS table, retaining in-frame rearrangements with V and J assigned. Such tables are incomplete; in checked studies, under half of the missing clones stem from an unresolved V gene, and the remainder is unexplained. The sample profile shows roughly 340,000 clones; roughly 13% of them were found once. The ten largest clones represent nearly 0.015% of the sample. The sequencing input was naive CD4+ T cells from blood. The sample's cell subset or site, from its label and the paper: true naive CD4+ T cells. These TCRs come from a woman aged 18-29 years with type 1 diabetes.

This clone was recorded a few times. The V and J genes are TRBV7-9 and TRBJ2-5; no clear D. The CDR3 runs 12 residues. The germline V gene has CDR1 SEHNR and CDR2 FQNEAQ (reference sequence). The germline V and J ends were trimmed by 2 bases and 5 bases, with 6 bases remaining between them. CDR3 bases: TGTGCCAGCAGCTTAATTCGGGAGACCCAGTACTTC. It codes for CASSLIRETQYF.

This rearrangement joins TRBV10-3 to TRBJ2-1; D not certain. Germline V CDR1 and CDR2: ENHRY, SYGVKD. The length of the CDR3 is 17 residues. Trimming stripped 2 bases from V and 0 bases from J, with 14 bases between. This CDR3 is CAISEGRAVGSYNEQFF. CDR3 DNA sequence: TGTGCCATCAGTGAGGGTCGTGCGGTTGGCTCCTACAATGAGCAGTTCTTC.

J is TRBJ1-5 and V is TRBV19; no firm D call. This CDR3 contains 14 residues. CDR1 and CDR2 from the germline V gene are LNHDA and SQIVND (reference sequence). The V gene lost 6 bases and the J gene lost 1 base, with 10 bases spanning the gap. CDR3 amino acids: CASRWLASNQPQHF. CDR3 sequence (DNA): TGTGCCAGTAGATGGTTAGCGAGCAATCAGCCCCAGCATTTT.

This chain uses TRBV7-9 with TRBJ2-2; 7 bases fit TRBD1. Germline V CDR1 and CDR2: SEHNR, FQNEAQ (reference sequence). CDR3 length equals 13 residues. Trimming took 7 bases from V and 5 from J; bases not matched to a gene: 4. CDR3 in DNA: TGTGCCAGCAACCAACAGGGGACCGGGGAGCTGTTTTTT. It is translated as CASNQQGTGELFF.

CDR3 sequence: CASMLAVSYNEQFF. DNA for the CDR3: TGCGCCAGCATGCTAGCGGTATCCTACAATGAGCAGTTCTTC. The V gene is TRBV5-1, the J gene TRBJ2-1, with 7 bases that match TRBD2. This CDR3 has 14 residues. The germline CDR1 and CDR2 sequences are SGHRS and YFSETQ. V lost 6 bases and J lost 1; bases outside the gene matches: 4.

This clone was picked up a small number of times. CDR3 nucleotide sequence: TGTGCCTGGAGTGTTTTAGGGCCCGGGAGTGACGAGCAGTACTTC. As protein: CAWSVLGPGSDEQYF. The chain joins TRBV30 to TRBJ2-7; the D gene is possibly TRBD2 (6 bases). Germline CDR1 and CDR2: GTSNPN and SVGIG (reference sequence). The ends were cut back, 0 bases at V and 5 bases at J, with 17 bases in the middle. This CDR3 has 15 residues.